This is a list of T cell receptor beta chains from one sample in a study of T cells in Graves' hyperthyroidism and ophthalmopathy. TCRdb fed the multiplex PCR reads into MiXCR, producing one record per CDR3 protein. The sample gives about 360,000 distinct CDR3 sequences, 13% of which show up once; about 9.1% is in the top ten. The sample taken for sequencing was blood. These receptors originate from a young woman with Graves' hyperthyroidism. The conserved cysteine and the conserved F or W are not part of the CDR3 here.

j_call	v_call	cdr3_aa
TRBJ1-2	TRBV30	AWSPPPGYGYT
TRBJ2-7	TRBV30	AWSVAGVYEQY
TRBJ1-6	TRBV10-3	AIGTNNSPLH
TRBJ1-1	TRBV20-1	SARNRLQSDTEAF
TRBJ2-3	TRBV20-1	SATGTGGLDTQY
TRBJ2-2	TRBV30	AWSVAGSTNTGELF
TRBJ2-1	TRBV6-5	ASSYSRNNEQF
TRBJ1-1	TRBV6-2/TRBV6-3	ASSRTQGKSAF
TRBJ1-4	TRBV10-1	ASSESQAPGEKQF
TRBJ1-3	TRBV7-3	ASPRGIGTVPSSGNTIY
TRBJ2-2	TRBV6-5	ASSYSRGAGTGELF
TRBJ1-5	TRBV4-1	ASSRTGQANQPQH
TRBJ2-3	TRBV7-9	ASSFQLAPPDTDTQY
TRBJ1-1	TRBV5-1	ASSLDSDSTVRAF
TRBJ1-6	TRBV12-3/TRBV12-4	ASSHRVVDSPLH
TRBJ2-7	TRBV20-1	SARRRAGSSYEQY
TRBJ2-7	TRBV7-8	ASSSSGSEAYEQY
TRBJ1-3	TRBV10-3	AISEGQAPSGNTIY
TRBJ1-2	TRBV2	ASSVLQAVRYGYT
TRBJ1-2	TRBV28	ASRRGVAVYGYT
TRBJ2-5	TRBV18	ASSPGAQGETQY
TRBJ1-1	TRBV11-2	ASSFHTLEAF
TRBJ1-4	TRBV4-1	ASSQKELNEKLF
TRBJ1-1	TRBV11-2	ATRGVEAF
TRBJ1-3	TRBV5-1	ASSPGTYNGNTIY
TRBJ2-5	TRBV6-1	ASSDRGGSWETQY
TRBJ2-5	TRBV7-8	ASSLVVRGTKQETQY
TRBJ2-5	TRBV5-1	ASCLTGGMETQY
TRBJ1-1	TRBV3-1	ASSQEQGANTEAF
TRBJ1-1	TRBV6-1	ASNEVQGAGGGTEAF
TRBJ2-4	TRBV5-1	ASSPGQEGLARGIQY
TRBJ2-7	TRBV20-1	SAPNDRGRNEQY
TRBJ1-1	TRBV18	ASSPTGMNTEAF
TRBJ1-1	TRBV4-3	ASSQGIGPMNTEAF
TRBJ1-4	TRBV28	ASKGPLDEKLF
TRBJ1-5	TRBV7-8	ASSLLGQGYSNQPQH
TRBJ2-2	TRBV13	ASSSRLAGGPSRTGELF
TRBJ1-1	TRBV28	ASSLRTGWEGAF
TRBJ2-7	TRBV20-1	SARDWSYEQY
TRBJ2-1	TRBV20-1	SARSDPRARSYNEQF
TRBJ2-3	TRBV4-2	ASSQVSGGTDTQY
TRBJ1-2	TRBV19	ASSGTGYGYT
TRBJ2-5	TRBV7-2	VSSTSQTQY
TRBJ2-2	TRBV9	ASSPSAGTGTGELF
TRBJ2-7	TRBV5-1	ATREGVTSYEQY
TRBJ2-3	TRBV7-9	ASSYRQGRTDTQY
TRBJ2-1	TRBV19	ASSIRGGPFGNEQF
TRBJ2-1	TRBV6-2/TRBV6-3	ASNLQGNSYNEQF
TRBJ1-2	TRBV20-1	SARPPTHVGFGYT
TRBJ1-1	TRBV7-9	ASSLGWEGSVEAF
TRBJ2-3	TRBV30	AWSPYSRLAGYTDTQY
TRBJ2-1	TRBV24-1	ATSDFSGLQF
TRBJ2-1	TRBV6-2/TRBV6-3	ASSYGLGTSAYEQF
TRBJ1-4	TRBV5-1	ASSFVPANEKLF
TRBJ1-1	TRBV29-1	SVEAGGAGEAF